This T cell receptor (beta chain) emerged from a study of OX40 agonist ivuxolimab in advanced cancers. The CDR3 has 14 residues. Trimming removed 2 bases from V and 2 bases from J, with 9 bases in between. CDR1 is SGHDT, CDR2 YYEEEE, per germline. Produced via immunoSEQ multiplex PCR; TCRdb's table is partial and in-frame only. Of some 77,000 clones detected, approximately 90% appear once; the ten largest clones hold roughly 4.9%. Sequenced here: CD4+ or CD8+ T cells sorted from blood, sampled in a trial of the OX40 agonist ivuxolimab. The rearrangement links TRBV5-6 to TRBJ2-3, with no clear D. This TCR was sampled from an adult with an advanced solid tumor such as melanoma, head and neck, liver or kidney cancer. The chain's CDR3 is CASSLYVPTDTQYF. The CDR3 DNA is TGTGCCAGCAGCTTATATGTCCCCACAGATACGCAGTATTTT.